This is a list of T cell receptor beta chains from one sample in a study of T cell responses to AZD1222 COVID-19 vaccine. This table comes from immunoSEQ multiplex PCR, and its TCRdb copy is limited to in-frame clones, with some not included. The sample carries 91,000 or so clones, 80% to 95% recorded once. This sample comprised peripheral blood, obtained 28 days after the second AZD1222 dose. The receptors here all came from an adult who received the AZD1222 COVID-19 vaccine. Each CDR3 is given with its conserved first and last residue. The order of the fields is V gene, J gene, clone size, D gene, CDR3 DNA, CDR3 protein. The D gene is left open where the match is weak. Size tells how often a clone was seen (once, few, many) or the class of an expanded clone, and some rows leave it out.

TRBV28	TRBJ1-2	.	TRBD1	TGTGCCAGCAGTTTCTCGACAGGGACTTCCGGCTACACCTTC	CASSFSTGTSGYTF
TRBV5-1	TRBJ2-3	.	TRBD1	TGCGCCAGCAGATATACAGGGGGCACAGATACGCAGTATTTT	CASRYTGGTDTQYF
TRBV7-8	TRBJ1-5	.	.	TGTGCCAGCAGCCCGACGGGACTCTCAGGGGCCAATCAGCCCCAGCATTTT	CASSPTGLSGANQPQHF
TRBV11-3	TRBJ1-1	.	.	TGTGCCAGCAGCTTAAGCCCGATTAACACTGAAGCTTTCTTT	CASSLSPINTEAFF
TRBV19	TRBJ1-1	.	.	TGTGCCAGTCGGGTGAAAATGGTCACTGAAGCTTTCTTT	CASRVKMVTEAFF
TRBV13	TRBJ1-4	.	.	TGTGCCAGCAGCACCCGACTGGAAGGGCCCGAAAAACTGTTTTTT	CASSTRLEGPEKLFF
TRBV7-2	TRBJ2-5	.	TRBD1	TGTGCCAGCAGCTTTGACAGGGTGTCGGAGACCCAGTACTTC	CASSFDRVSETQYF
TRBV7-2	TRBJ2-3	.	TRBD2	TGTGCCAGCAGCAAAAATAGCGGGGGGGCCGGGGATACGCAGTATTTT	CASSKNSGGAGDTQYF
TRBV4-3	TRBJ2-5	.	TRBD2	TGCGCCAGCAGCCAAGATCTGCCTAGCGGGGGGGCCTGGGAGACCCAGTACTTC	CASSQDLPSGGAWETQYF
TRBV6-5	TRBJ2-1	.	.	TGTGCCAGCAGGGTATCAGCGATAGTAGACAATGAGCAGTTCTTC	CASRVSAIVDNEQFF
TRBV3-1/TRBV3-2	TRBJ1-6	.	.	TGTGCCAGCAGCCAAGATTTGAACGGGCCCCTCCACTTT	CASSQDLNGPLHF
TRBV20-1	TRBJ1-4	.	.	TGCAGTGCTAGTCCGCCCTCTTGGGATGAAAAACTGTTTTTT	CSASPPSWDEKLFF
TRBV7-3	TRBJ2-7	.	TRBD1	TGTGCCAGCAGCGGCGAACAGGGGGCATTAGACGAGCAGTACTTC	CASSGEQGALDEQYF
TRBV6-5	TRBJ1-4	.	.	TGTGCCAGCAGTTACGATGGGGTAGAAAAACTGTTTTTT	CASSYDGVEKLFF
TRBV6-5	TRBJ2-7	.	.	TGTGCCAGCAGTTACTTGCCGACTGCTTCCTACGAGCAGTACTTC	CASSYLPTASYEQYF
TRBV30	TRBJ1-3	.	.	TGTGCCTGGACTTCGGGGACGGGAAACACCATATATTTT	CAWTSGTGNTIYF
TRBV6-5	TRBJ1-1	.	.	TGTGCCAGCAGTTACTCCCGTACAGTCTTCGAAGCTTTCTTT	CASSYSRTVFEAFF
TRBV7-7	TRBJ1-5	.	.	TGTGCCAGCAGCCCGCATGGGAGGGTCAATCAGCCCCAGCATTTT	CASSPHGRVNQPQHF
TRBV9	TRBJ1-2	.	.	TGTGCCAGCAGCCGGAGAACGGGGGGCAGCTATGGCTACACCTTC	CASSRRTGGSYGYTF
TRBV7-9	TRBJ1-2	once	TRBD1	TGTGCCAGCAGTTTCGGACAGGGGTATGGCTACACCTTC	CASSFGQGYGYTF
TRBV7-9	TRBJ2-2	once	.	TGTGCCAGCAGCCCAAGGGACACCAACACCGGGGAGCTGTTTTTT	CASSPRDTNTGELFF
TRBV7-2	TRBJ1-4	once	TRBD1	TGTGCCAGCAGCTTAATGGGGACAGGGTATGAAAAACTGTTTTTT	CASSLMGTGYEKLFF
TRBV10-1	TRBJ1-2	.	.	TGCGCCAGCAGTCCCTCCGGGACCAACTATGGCTACACCTTC	CASSPSGTNYGYTF
TRBV18	TRBJ2-1	.	.	TGTGCCAGCTCACCTTTGACCCGGAGCTCCTACAATGAGCAGTTCTTC	CASSPLTRSSYNEQFF
TRBV9	TRBJ1-2	.	.	TGTGCCAGCAGCCCCCGGACGGATTTTTATGGCTACACCTTC	CASSPRTDFYGYTF
TRBV18	TRBJ2-2	.	TRBD1	TGTGCCAGCTCTATAAACCCTACAGGGGGTTCCACCGGGGAGCTGTTTTTT	CASSINPTGGSTGELFF
TRBV7-8	TRBJ1-2	.	.	TGTGCCAGCAGCTTGAGGGGGGGAGGCTATGGCTACACCTTC	CASSLRGGGYGYTF
TRBV27	TRBJ1-3	.	.	TGTGCCAGCAGACCGGGGGGCTCTGGAAACACCATATATTTT	CASRPGGSGNTIYF
TRBV19	TRBJ1-5	.	TRBD1	TGTGCCAGTAGTCGAACCCCGAACAGGGGAGGACAGCCCCAGCATTTT	CASSRTPNRGGQPQHF
TRBV27	TRBJ2-1	.	TRBD1	TGTGCCAGCAGTTTTGGACAGGGCCCCTTCAATGAGCAGTTCTTC	CASSFGQGPFNEQFF
TRBV18	TRBJ1-2	.	.	TGTGCCAGCTCACCACCGGTCGGGGATTCCTATGGCTACACCTTC	CASSPPVGDSYGYTF
TRBV7-3	TRBJ1-6	.	TRBD1	TGTGCCAGCAGCTTAACGACAGGGAATAATTCACCCCTCCACTTT	CASSLTTGNNSPLHF
TRBV27	TRBJ1-2	.	.	TGTGCCAGCAGTTATGGGGGGAACTATGGCTACACCTTC	CASSYGGNYGYTF
TRBV6-5	TRBJ1-1	.	.	TGTGCCAGCAGGGACAGTCAAGCTTTCTTT	CASRDSQAFF
TRBV18	TRBJ2-3	.	TRBD1	TGTGCCAGCTCACCGCTACAGGGGGCGCGGGCAGATACGCAGTATTTT	CASSPLQGARADTQYF
TRBV20-1	TRBJ2-7	.	TRBD1	TGCAGTGGACAGGGAAACTACGAGCAGTACTTC	CSGQGNYEQYF
TRBV7-9	TRBJ2-5	few	TRBD1	TGTGCCAGCAGCTCGTCCCGGGGGGACAGGGGATCAGAGACCCAGTACTTC	CASSSSRGDRGSETQYF
TRBV3-1/TRBV3-2	TRBJ2-1	.	.	TGTGCCAGCAGCCAAGATCTAGTGGGGGCCTCCTACAATGAGCAGTTCTTC	CASSQDLVGASYNEQFF
TRBV19	TRBJ2-3	.	TRBD1	TGTGCCAGTAGTACGGGACAGGGGAAAGATACGCAGTATTTT	CASSTGQGKDTQYF
TRBV28	TRBJ1-1	.	.	TGTGCCAGCAGTTTACCCCGGAACACTGAAGCTTTCTTT	CASSLPRNTEAFF
TRBV2	TRBJ1-5	.	TRBD1	TGTGCCAGCAGTGTCCAGGCGGTCAGGGGGTTTAGCAATCAGCCCCAGCATTTT	CASSVQAVRGFSNQPQHF
TRBV4-3	TRBJ2-1	.	.	TGCGCCAGCAGCCCCAGCGTGGGACCCTACAATGAGCAGTTCTTC	CASSPSVGPYNEQFF
TRBV5-1	TRBJ2-2	.	TRBD1	TGCGCCAGCAGCTCAGCCGGGACAGGGGTTACCGGGGAGCTGTTTTTT	CASSSAGTGVTGELFF
TRBV2	TRBJ2-2	.	TRBD2	TGTGCCAGCAGTGTTAATAGCGGGGGGCTGGGGACCGGGGAGCTGTTTTTT	CASSVNSGGLGTGELFF
TRBV7-3	TRBJ2-5	.	TRBD2	TGTGCCAGCAGCCTCCTTGGGGGGGGATCTCAAGAGACCCAGTACTTC	CASSLLGGGSQETQYF
TRBV7-3	TRBJ2-3	.	.	TGTGCCAGCAGCGCCCTTTTGGGGGCGGGCACAGATACGCAGTATTTT	CASSALLGAGTDTQYF
TRBV7-2	TRBJ1-5	.	TRBD1	TGTGCCAGCAGCTTCCCCGGGACAGGGGGGGCGGGGCAGCCCCAGCATTTT	CASSFPGTGGAGQPQHF
TRBV27	TRBJ1-4	.	TRBD1	TGTGCCAGCAGTAACGACAGGGGCGGGGGAAAACTGTTTTTT	CASSNDRGGGKLFF
TRBV27	TRBJ1-1	medium-sized	.	TGTGCCAGCAGTTACGGGGGGCCCAGCACTGAAGCTTTCTTT	CASSYGGPSTEAFF
TRBV27	TRBJ1-6	.	TRBD1	TGTGCCAGCAGTTGGTTCGGACAGGGGAGCTCCTATAATTCACCCCTCCACTTT	CASSWFGQGSSYNSPLHF